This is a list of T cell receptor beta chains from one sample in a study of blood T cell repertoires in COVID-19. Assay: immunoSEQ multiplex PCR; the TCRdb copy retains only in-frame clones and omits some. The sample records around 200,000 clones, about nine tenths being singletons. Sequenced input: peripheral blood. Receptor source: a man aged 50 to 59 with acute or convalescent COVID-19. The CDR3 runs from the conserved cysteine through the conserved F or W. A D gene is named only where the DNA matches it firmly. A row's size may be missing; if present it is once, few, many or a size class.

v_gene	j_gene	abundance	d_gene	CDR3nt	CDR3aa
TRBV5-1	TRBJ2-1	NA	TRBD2	TGCGCCAGTAATACGGGGGGGTCTCTCTACAATGAGCAGTTCTTC	CASNTGGSLYNEQFF
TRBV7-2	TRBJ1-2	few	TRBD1	TGTGCCAGCAGCTTAGGGTGGACAGGGCCAGGCTACACCTTC	CASSLGWTGPGYTF
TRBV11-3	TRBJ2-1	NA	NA	TGTGCCAGCAGCTTATCAGGGGATGAGCAGTTCTTC	CASSLSGDEQFF
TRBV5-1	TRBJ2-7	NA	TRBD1	TGCGCCAGCAGCTCAGACAGGGGTTTCTCCTACGAGCAGTACTTC	CASSSDRGFSYEQYF
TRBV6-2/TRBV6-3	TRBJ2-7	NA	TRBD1	TGTGCCAGCAGTTACCGACTGGGACAGTCTGGGGGCTACGAGCAGTACTTC	CASSYRLGQSGGYEQYF
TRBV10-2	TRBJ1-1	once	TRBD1	TGCGCCAGCAGTGAGCCGGGACAGGGGAACACTGAAGCTTTCTTT	CASSEPGQGNTEAFF
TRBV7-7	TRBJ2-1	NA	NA	TGTGCCAGCAGCTTAGCGGTAAATTCCGAGGAGCAGTTCTTC	CASSLAVNSEEQFF
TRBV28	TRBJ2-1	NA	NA	TGTGCCAGCAAGAGGAGTTATGAGCAGTTCTTC	CASKRSYEQFF
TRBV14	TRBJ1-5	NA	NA	TGTGCCAGCAGCCTCTCCGGGGGGGGGAATCAGCCCCAGCATTTT	CASSLSGGGNQPQHF
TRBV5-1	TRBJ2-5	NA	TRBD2	TGCGCCAGCAGTCAGCGGGGAGAAGAGACCCAGTACTTC	CASSQRGEETQYF